Following are 23 T cell receptor beta chains from one sample sequenced in a study of blood T cell repertoires in COVID-19. TCRdb's copy holds only in-frame clones and misses some; the assay was immunoSEQ multiplex PCR. The sample yields 60,000 to 85,000 clones, around 90% seen once. The sample taken for sequencing was peripheral blood. These receptor sequences come from a woman aged 45 to 65 with COVID-19, enrolled during active disease.

The chain uses TRBV11-1 and TRBJ1-6; 12 bases fit TRBD1. The CDR3 has 16 amino acids. The V segment lost 5 bases and the J segment 9 bases; nucleotides outside the gene matches: 8. Germline CDR1 is SGHAT and CDR2 is FQDESV (reference sequence). CDR3 sequence: CASSRTGQGASSPLHF. In DNA, the CDR3 is TGTGCCAGCAGCCGAACGGGACAGGGGGCATCTTCACCCCTCCACTTT.

This chain connects TRBV5-6 to TRBJ1-2; the D is unclear. The CDR3 sequence is 14 residues long. Trimming stripped 3 bases from V and 6 bases from J, with 15 bases between. The germline V gene encodes CDR1 SGHDT and CDR2 YYEEEE. The CDR3 DNA sequence: TGTGCCAGCAGCTCCGGAGGTCGGGCTCATGGCTACACCTTC. This codes for CASSSGGRAHGYTF.

The chain carries TRBV30 and TRBJ2-7; D not certain. Germline V gene lookup returns CDR1 GTSNPN and CDR2 SVGIG (reference sequence). Deletions cut 0 bases from V and 6 bases from J, with 12 bases between. The CDR3 length is 13 residues. The CDR3 nucleotides are TGTGCCTGGAGTGTAAATTGGTTTAGCGAGCAGTACTTC. This encodes CAWSVNWFSEQYF.

V is TRBV20-1 and J is TRBJ1-2, with TRBD1 matching over 8 bases. J lost 11 bases, V lost 7 bases, and 9 bases had no gene match. Germline CDR1 and CDR2: DFQATT and SNEGSKA (reference sequence). This CDR3 has 11 residues. DNA of the CDR3: TGCAGTGTTCAGGGGGCAGGGGATTACACCTTC. This gives the protein CSVQGAGDYTF.

The rearrangement links TRBV9 to TRBJ1-1; D remains unclear. V lost 2 bases, J lost 7 bases, and 6 bases lay in between. The CDR3 is 11 amino acids. In germline, CDR1 is SGDLS, CDR2 YYNGEE. CDR3 coding DNA: TGTGCCAGCAGCGTTCTTAGTGAAGCTTTCTTT. It yields the protein CASSVLSEAFF. The full variable domain, its missing parts supplied by reference TRBV9 and TRBJ1-1, is DSGVTQTPKHLITATGQRVTLRCSPRSGDLSVYWYQQSLDQGLQFLIQYYNGEERAKGNILERFSAQQFPDLHSELNLSSLELGDSALYFCASSVLSEAFFGQGTRLTVV.

This clone was detected only once. The rearrangement links TRBV3-1 (or the pseudogene TRBV3-2) to TRBJ1-1; possible D gene TRBD1, 6 bases. Trimming shortened V by 2 bases and J by 2 bases, and 12 bases separated the two germline ends. There are 15 residues in the CDR3. Germline loops: CDR1 LGHDT, CDR2 YNNKEL (reference sequence). The DNA of the CDR3 is TGTGCCAGCAGCCAATCCGGACAGCCAAACACTGAAGCTTTCTTT. It translates to CASSQSGQPNTEAFF.

The V call is TRBV19, the J call TRBJ1-5; the match to TRBD1 covers 7 bases. After removal of 10 bases from V and 4 bases from J, the junction contained 10 bases not matched to a gene. From germline, CDR1 is LNHDA and CDR2 SQIVND (reference sequence). This CDR3 region has 14 residues. The CDR3 bases are TGTGCCACCCTAACCGGCAGGGGGAATCAGCCCCAGCATTTT. Amino acid sequence: CATLTGRGNQPQHF.

The genes are TRBV25-1 and TRBJ2-1; 8 nucleotides line up with TRBD2. After removal of 9 bases from V and 7 bases from J, the junction contained 11 bases not matched to a gene. The CDR3 runs to 14 residues. In germline, CDR1 is MGHDK, CDR2 SYGVNS. In DNA, the CDR3 is TGTGCCAGTAGGTCCAGCGGGAGCGGAAATGAGCAGTTCTTC. As protein: CASRSSGSGNEQFF.

The chain joins TRBV3-1 (or the pseudogene TRBV3-2) to TRBJ2-2; D is possibly TRBD1 (5 bases). V was shortened by 5 bases and J by 9 bases, with 16 bases between the two germline ends. CDR3 length equals 14 residues. Germline V gene sequence: CDR1 LGHDT, CDR2 YNNKEL (reference sequence). The CDR3 loop reads CASSFSSRVRELFF. The DNA for the CDR3 is TGTGCCAGCAGCTTCTCGAGCAGGGTGCGGGAGCTGTTTTTT.

The chain employs TRBV3-1 (or the pseudogene TRBV3-2) and TRBJ2-5, with 10 bases identical to TRBD1. V shed 4 bases and J 5 bases; nucleotides not matched to a gene: 13. Germline V gene lookup returns CDR1 LGHDT and CDR2 YNNKEL (reference sequence). The CDR3 is 17 amino acids. The CDR3 is CASSPHPTGGYGETQYF. As DNA, the CDR3 is TGTGCCAGCAGCCCCCACCCGACAGGGGGCTATGGGGAGACCCAGTACTTC.

The chain couples TRBV11-3 to TRBJ1-1; D is possibly TRBD1 (5 bases). Germline V gene lookup returns CDR1 SGHNT and CDR2 YENEEA. The CDR3 runs 13 residues. The ends were cut back, 4 bases at V and 11 bases at J, with 17 bases in the middle. CDR3 nucleotide sequence: TGTGCCAGCAGCTCGGTGGGGGGGTCTCGGGCTTTCTTT. The encoded protein is CASSSVGGSRAFF. Using reference TRBV11-3 and TRBJ1-1 for the parts outside the CDR3, the full variable domain is EAGVVQSPRYKIIEKKQPVAFWCNPISGHNTLYWYLQNLGQGPELLIRYENEEAVDDSQLPKDRFSAERLKGVDSTLKIQPAELGDSAVYLCASSSVGGSRAFFGQGTRLTVV.

The chain uses TRBV11-2 and TRBJ2-5; 7 nucleotides agree with TRBD2. The germline gives CDR1 SGHAT, CDR2 FQNNGV. Germline trimming cut 4 bases from V and 2 bases from J; bases unmatched to any gene: 7. CDR3 length: 15 residues. The CDR3: CASSWTTSRQETQYF. The CDR3 region has the DNA TGTGCCAGCAGCTGGACGACTAGCCGGCAAGAGACCCAGTACTTC.

In DNA, the CDR3 is TGTGCCAGCAGCGTAGATGGCATGGTTAACGTCCTGACTTTC. Translation: CASSVDGMVNVLTF. The rearrangement uses TRBV9 and TRBJ2-6, with D hard to call. The CDR3 sequence is 14 residues long. The germline V gene has CDR1 SGDLS and CDR2 YYNGEE. Trimming pared 0 bases from V and 10 bases from J, leaving 11 bases between. The variable domain in full, completed from reference TRBV9 and TRBJ2-6, reads DSGVTQTPKHLITATGQRVTLRCSPRSGDLSVYWYQQSLDQGLQFLIQYYNGEERAKGNILERFSAQQFPDLHSELNLSSLELGDSALYFCASSVDGMVNVLTFGAGSRLTVL.

The J gene is TRBJ2-2, the V gene TRBV19, with 10 bases identical to TRBD2. This CDR3 is 18 amino acids long. Germline V gives CDR1 LNHDA, CDR2 SQIVND (reference sequence). Trimming took 3 bases from V and 6 from J; bases not matched to a gene: 13. CDR3 protein: CASSIGPSGSREAGELFF. In DNA, the CDR3 is TGTGCCAGTAGTATTGGGCCTAGCGGGAGTCGTGAGGCCGGGGAGCTGTTTTTT.

This chain links TRBV19 with TRBJ2-1, with TRBD2 matching 13 bases. With 9 bases clipped from V and 2 bases from J, the junction kept 22 bases outside the gene matches. The CDR3 has 21 residues. CDR1 is LNHDA and CDR2 is SQIVND in the germline V gene (reference sequence). The CDR3 protein is CASAPGLAGPHRSSAYNEQFF. CDR3 DNA sequence: TGTGCCAGCGCCCCGGGACTAGCGGGACCTCATCGTTCCTCCGCCTACAATGAGCAGTTCTTC. Drawing the rest from reference TRBV19 and TRBJ2-1, the complete variable domain is DGGITQSPKYLFRKEGQNVTLSCEQNLNHDAMYWYRQDPGQGLRLIYYSQIVNDFQKGDIAEGYSVSREKKESFPLTVTSAQKNPTAFYLCASAPGLAGPHRSSAYNEQFFGPGTRLTVL.

The J gene is TRBJ2-3, the V gene TRBV9; 7 nucleotides align to TRBD2. Per the germline V gene, CDR1 is SGDLS and CDR2 is YYNGEE. The CDR3 runs to 14 residues. V lost 0 bases, J lost 9 bases, and 7 bases stayed unmatched. CDR3 sequence: CASSVELWGGTQYF. In DNA form, the CDR3 reads TGTGCCAGCAGCGTAGAGTTGTGGGGAGGGACGCAGTATTTT.

This chain joins TRBV2 and TRBJ2-3; TRBD1 agrees at 11 bases. The CDR3 loop spans 14 amino acids. The junction had 8 bases not matched to a gene; V was cut back by 8 bases and J by 7 bases. Germline lookup yields CDR1 SNHLY and CDR2 FYNNEI. CDR3 loop: CASRPGTGGHTQYF. CDR3 bases: TGTGCCAGCCGTCCCGGGACAGGGGGTCATACGCAGTATTTT.

CDR3 amino acids: CASSSALIPGVGYTF. The CDR3, as DNA: TGTGCCAGCAGCTCCGCCCTAATACCAGGGGTTGGCTACACCTTC. The chain combines TRBV11-3 with TRBJ1-2, with D maybe TRBD1 (6 bases). V dropped 4 bases and J dropped 7 bases, with 19 bases sitting between them. CDR3 length: 15 amino acids. In germline, CDR1 is SGHNT, CDR2 YENEEA.

The chain is built from TRBV28 and TRBJ2-7; 8 bases are a match to TRBD2. This CDR3 spans 14 amino acids. Germline V gene lookup returns CDR1 MDHEN and CDR2 SYDVKM. V trimming: 8 bases; J trimming: 2 bases; junction bases outside the gene matches: 8. CDR3 DNA: TGTGCCAGCTGGGCCCCGGGAGGGCCCTACGAGCAGTACTTC. Translated, it gives CASWAPGGPYEQYF.

This rearrangement joins TRBV4-1 to TRBJ2-2; weak D call: TRBD2 (6 bases). The V and J ends lost 1 base and 6 bases respectively, with 15 bases between them. CDR1 is MGHRA, CDR2 YSYEKL, per germline. This CDR3 is 16 amino acids long. The CDR3 spells CASSQAGLASAGELFF. The CDR3 coding sequence is TGCGCCAGCAGCCAAGCTGGGCTAGCGAGCGCCGGGGAGCTGTTTTTT.

This rearrangement joins TRBV6-5 to TRBJ2-1, with 7 bases matching TRBD2. The germline V gene encodes CDR1 MNHEY and CDR2 SVGAGI. The CDR3 covers 15 residues. Trimming removed 9 bases from V and 3 bases from J; junction bases left unmatched: 11. The CDR3 coding sequence is TGTGCCAGTTCCACCGGGAGGCCCAACTACAATGAGCAGTTCTTC. It encodes CASSTGRPNYNEQFF.

This chain links TRBV4-1 with TRBJ2-5; D is possibly TRBD2 (6 bases). Deletions cut 0 bases from V and 5 bases from J, with 13 bases between. In germline, CDR1 is MGHRA, CDR2 YSYEKL. The length of the CDR3 is 15 residues. CDR3 region: CASSQDPASAETQYF. In nucleotides, the CDR3 is TGCGCCAGCAGCCAAGATCCGGCTAGCGCGGAGACCCAGTACTTC.

V gene TRBV5-4 combines with J gene TRBJ2-5; a possible D gene is TRBD2 (6 bases). The CDR3 is made up of 17 amino acids. Trimming stripped 4 bases from V and 2 bases from J, with 21 bases between. Germline V gene lookup returns CDR1 SGHNT and CDR2 YYREEE (reference sequence). CDR3 sequence reads: CASSPGVRERGQETQYF. The CDR3 DNA reads as TGTGCCAGCAGCCCGGGGGTGCGTGAACGCGGACAAGAGACCCAGTACTTC.